The present TCR beta chain was sequenced within a study of T cells after yellow fever vaccination. Turning to the study itself: The authors prepared low-cell-number fractions using SMART-Seq v4 Ultra Low Input.

This clonotype was counted only a few times. This CDR3 contains 14 residues. Germline CDR1 and CDR2: SGDLS and YYNGEE. V lost 4 bases, J lost 4 bases, and 6 bases stayed unmatched. TCRdb recomputed calls from the 5' RACE reads with MiXCR, one row per CDR3 protein. The sample contains 70,000 or so distinct CDR3 sequences, around 7.7% of which appear only once. The sequence was collected from a man aged 18-30 years who received the YFV17D yellow fever vaccine. Sequenced here: CD8+ T cells sorted from PBMCs, sampled around 10 days after the first yellow fever vaccination. The rearrangement uses TRBV9 and TRBJ2-7; 9 bases agree with TRBD1. The CDR3 loop is CASSLGTGKYEQYF. CDR3 bases: TGTGCCAGCAGCCTCGGGACAGGGAAATACGAGCAGTACTTC.